The T cell receptor beta chain described here comes from a study of lymphopenia after photon versus proton radiotherapy. As concerns this clone: Its antigen is undetermined.

Produced via immunoSEQ multiplex PCR; TCRdb's table is partial and in-frame only. This sample has tens of thousands of clones, with about 90% found just once. Trimming removed 4 bases from V and 4 bases from J; junction bases left unmatched: 3. The germline V gene has CDR1 PRHDT and CDR2 FYEKMQ (reference sequence). The CDR3 is made up of 13 amino acids. Whole-study findings and limits: Better survival with proton therapy was suggested as possible, not demonstrated. Relative stability marked proton patients; photon patients lost diversity and naive cells. Post-nadir diversity loss with photons came from oligoclonal expansion, particularly CD8+ Temra cells.

This chain links TRBV13 with TRBJ2-7, with 8 nucleotides matching TRBD1. The origin of this receptor is a man older than 75 with esophageal cancer. The sequencing here drew on peripheral blood, taken from a patient treated with proton-based radiotherapy. The CDR3 protein is CASSSDRGYEQYF. The CDR3, as DNA: TGTGCCAGCAGCTCCGACAGGGGTTACGAGCAGTACTTC.